A selection of T cell receptor beta chains follows, all from one sample in a study of cytomegalovirus exposure and HLA in healthy donors. Method: immunoSEQ multiplex PCR; TCRdb's copy keeps in-frame clones and lacks some. Here the sample spans around 150,000 clones, just under 80% being singletons. Sequenced sample: PBMCs. These receptors were collected from a man between 18 and 35 years old in good health and CMV-seropositive. The CDR3 runs from the conserved cysteine through the conserved F or W. The D gene is left open where the match is weak. The size entry is marked missing in some rows and otherwise reads once, few, many or a size class.

J,D,V,size,DNA,CDR3
TRBJ2-3,NA,TRBV7-8,NA,TGTGCCAGCAGCTTAGATGTCGGTCTCGTGGATACGCAGTATTTT,CASSLDVGLVDTQYF
TRBJ1-1,NA,TRBV2,NA,TGTGCCAGCAGTGTAACCAAACAGGAACCTCAAGCCAACACTGAAGCTTTCTTT,CASSVTKQEPQANTEAFF
TRBJ1-2,TRBD1,TRBV5-1,NA,TGCGCCAGCAGCATGACAGGGGGCAACTATGGCTACACCTTC,CASSMTGGNYGYTF
TRBJ1-3,NA,TRBV10-1,NA,TGCGCCAGCAGTGAGTCACCAAGACAGTCCAACACCATATATTTT,CASSESPRQSNTIYF
TRBJ1-5,TRBD1,TRBV9,NA,TGTGCCAGCAGCCGAGGTGGGGGACAGGTCGGCCAGCCCCAGCATTTT,CASSRGGGQVGQPQHF
TRBJ2-7,NA,TRBV27,once,TGTGCCAGCAGTTCCCGGGACTCCGCGGGATCCTACGAGCAGTACTTC,CASSSRDSAGSYEQYF
TRBJ2-7,NA,TRBV11-2,NA,TGTGCCAGCAGACAGGGCTACGAGCAGTACTTC,CASRQGYEQYF
TRBJ2-5,TRBD1,TRBV6-1,NA,TGTGCCAGCAGTGACCCGGACAGGGGTTGGGAGACCCAGTACTTC,CASSDPDRGWETQYF
TRBJ1-4,TRBD1,TRBV5-1,NA,TGCGCCAGCAGCTTGGGAGACAGGGATAGAGAAAAACTGTTTTTT,CASSLGDRDREKLFF
TRBJ1-5,TRBD1,TRBV4-1,NA,TGCGCCAGCAGCCAAGAGGGAGGGACAGGGGCCGCGCGGCCCCAGCATTTT,CASSQEGGTGAARPQHF
TRBJ2-5,NA,TRBV15,once,TGTGCCACCAGCAGAGGGTGGAGCGGTTCCCAAGAGACCCAGTACTTC,CATSRGWSGSQETQYF
TRBJ2-3,NA,TRBV29-1,few,TGCAGCGCTGCCCACTCCTTTCCTAGCACAGATACGCAGTATTTT,CSAAHSFPSTDTQYF
TRBJ2-7,TRBD1,TRBV6-1,NA,TGTGCCAGCAAACAGGGGGCCCAATACGAGCAGTACTTC,CASKQGAQYEQYF
TRBJ1-1,NA,TRBV19,NA,TGTGCCAGTAGTATAAGGGGTTGGGGCACTGAAGCTTTCTTT,CASSIRGWGTEAFF
TRBJ1-4,TRBD1,TRBV27,NA,TGTGCCAGCGGGAAGAAAACAGGGGGGTTTAATGAAAAACTGTTTTTT,CASGKKTGGFNEKLFF
TRBJ2-5,TRBD2,TRBV7-9,once,TGTGCCAGCAGCTTTACTACTAGCGGGAACCAAGAGACCCAGTACTTC,CASSFTTSGNQETQYF
TRBJ2-7,TRBD1,TRBV29-1,NA,TGCAGCGTTGTCACCGGGGACAGGGGCTCCGAGCAGTACTTC,CSVVTGDRGSEQYF
TRBJ1-1,NA,TRBV29-1,NA,TGCAGCGTTGTGGAGGGCTTAAGTGAAGCTTTCTTT,CSVVEGLSEAFF
TRBJ2-1,NA,TRBV5-5,NA,TGTGCCAGCAGCTTGTCAAATGAGCAGTTCTTC,CASSLSNEQFF
TRBJ2-7,TRBD1,TRBV14,NA,TGTGCCAGCAGCCAAGAACATGTAGGGGGCCTGGGGGAGCAGTACTTC,CASSQEHVGGLGEQYF
TRBJ1-2,TRBD1,TRBV28,NA,TGTGCCGGAGTCCGGACAGGGGGCGGCTATGGCTACACCTTC,CAGVRTGGGYGYTF
TRBJ2-2,NA,TRBV4-1,NA,TGCGCCAGCAGCCAAGGACAGGCGGGCGGGGAGCTGTTTTTT,CASSQGQAGGELFF
TRBJ2-1,TRBD2,TRBV5-6,NA,TGTGCCAGCAGCGGCGGGACTAGCGGGAGTTATGAGCAGTTCTTC,CASSGGTSGSYEQFF
TRBJ2-7,NA,TRBV25-1,NA,TGTGCCAGCAGTGAATATATCTACGAGCAGTACTTC,CASSEYIYEQYF
TRBJ2-7,NA,TRBV7-2,NA,TGTGCCAGCAGCGCCTACAGACCTAATTCCTACGAGCAGTACTTC,CASSAYRPNSYEQYF
TRBJ1-3,NA,TRBV6-4,once,TGTGCCAGCAGTGACTCAGCGTTTTCTGGAAACACCATATATTTT,CASSDSAFSGNTIYF
TRBJ1-1,NA,TRBV5-1,NA,TGCGCCAGCAGCTTGGTGGGGGCCGGTGAAGCTTTCTTT,CASSLVGAGEAFF
TRBJ1-3,NA,TRBV7-9,NA,TGTGCCAGCAGCTTACTAACGGCAAGGAGCTCTGGAAACACCATATATTTT,CASSLLTARSSGNTIYF